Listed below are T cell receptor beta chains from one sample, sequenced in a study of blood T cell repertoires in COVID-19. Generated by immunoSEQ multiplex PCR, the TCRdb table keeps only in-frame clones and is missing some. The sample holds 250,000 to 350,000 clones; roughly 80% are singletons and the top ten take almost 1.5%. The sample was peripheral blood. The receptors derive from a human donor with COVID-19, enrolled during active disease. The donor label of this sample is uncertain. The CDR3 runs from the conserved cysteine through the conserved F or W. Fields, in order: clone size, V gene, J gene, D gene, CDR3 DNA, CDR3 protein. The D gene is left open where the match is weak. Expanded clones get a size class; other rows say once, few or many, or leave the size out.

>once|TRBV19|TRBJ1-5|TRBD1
TGTGCCAGTAGTATAACCGCGACAGGGGGCAATCAGCCCCAGCATTTT
CASSITATGGNQPQHF
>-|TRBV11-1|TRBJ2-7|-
TGTGCCAGCAGCTTATTATTGGGCCCGACCTACGAGCAGTACTTC
CASSLLLGPTYEQYF
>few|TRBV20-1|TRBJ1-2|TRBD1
TGCAGTGCGAACACAGGGGTCGGCTACACCTTC
CSANTGVGYTF
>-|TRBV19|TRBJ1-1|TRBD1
TGTGCCAGTAGAAGAGTAACCGACAGGGGGCGAGGGGGCACTGAAGCTTTCTTT
CASRRVTDRGRGGTEAFF
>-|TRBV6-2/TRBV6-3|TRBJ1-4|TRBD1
TGTGCCAGCAGTCAAAACAGGGGAGGAAGTGAAAAACTGTTTTTT
CASSQNRGGSEKLFF
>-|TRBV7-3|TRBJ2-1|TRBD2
TGTGCCAGCAGCCCAACTAGCGGGGCTTACAATGAGCAGTTCTTC
CASSPTSGAYNEQFF
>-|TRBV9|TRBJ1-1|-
TGTGCCAGCAGCGTAGCTACTGGTTCCGAAGCTTTCTTT
CASSVATGSEAFF
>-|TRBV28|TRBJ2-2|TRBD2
TGTGCCAGCAGTTTTTGGGGGGGACTAGCGGGAGGCCCGAACACCGGGGAGCTGTTTTTT
CASSFWGGLAGGPNTGELFF
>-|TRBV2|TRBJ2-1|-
TGTGCCTGCATCATTGGGAGCTCCTACAATGAGCAGTTCTTC
CACIIGSSYNEQFF
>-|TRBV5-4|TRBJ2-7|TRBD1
TGTGCCAGCAGCCAAGGACAGGGGATTTTCTACGAGCAGTACTTC
CASSQGQGIFYEQYF
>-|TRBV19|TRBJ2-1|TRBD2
TGTGCCAGCAGCCCGCAGTATACTAGCGGGAGTAACAATGAGCAGTTCTTC
CASSPQYTSGSNNEQFF
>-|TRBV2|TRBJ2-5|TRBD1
TGTGCCAGCAGATCGGACAGGGGGAGGGAGACCCAGTACTTC
CASRSDRGRETQYF
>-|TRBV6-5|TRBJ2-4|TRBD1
TGTGCCAGCAGTTACTCGGACAGGGGGCGTGAAAACATTCAGTACTTC
CASSYSDRGRENIQYF
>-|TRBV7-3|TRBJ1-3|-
TGTGCCAGCAGCTTAACTGGAGGGACTGGAAACACCATATATTTT
CASSLTGGTGNTIYF
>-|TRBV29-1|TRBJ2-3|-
TGCAGCATAATACTAGGCCGTACAGATACGCAGTATTTT
CSIILGRTDTQYF
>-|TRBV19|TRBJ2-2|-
TGTGCCAGTAGTAAGGACAGAAGGAACACCGGGGAGCTGTTTTTT
CASSKDRRNTGELFF
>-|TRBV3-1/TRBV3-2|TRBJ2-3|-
TGTGCCAGCAGCCAAGTCCAGGGGGGTAGGGCAGATACGCAGTATTTT
CASSQVQGGRADTQYF
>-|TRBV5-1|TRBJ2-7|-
TGCGCCAGCAGCCCCCGGGCGGGGGCCACCTACGAGCAGTACTTC
CASSPRAGATYEQYF
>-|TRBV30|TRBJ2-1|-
TGTGCCTGGAGTGTCTCTAGCCGAGACAATGAGCAGTTCTTC
CAWSVSSRDNEQFF
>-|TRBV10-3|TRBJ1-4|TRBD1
TGTGCCATCAGTGATGGACAGGGCTATGAAAAACTGTTTTTT
CAISDGQGYEKLFF
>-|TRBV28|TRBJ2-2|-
TGTGCCAGCAGGCCGGGCTGGGGCGGACCCCAGAACACCGGGGAGCTGTTTTTT
CASRPGWGGPQNTGELFF
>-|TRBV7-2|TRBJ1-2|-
TGTGCCAGCAGCTCCGTGATGCAGGGCACCTATGGCTACACCTTC
CASSSVMQGTYGYTF
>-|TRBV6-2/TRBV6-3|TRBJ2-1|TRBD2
TGTGCCAGCAGTTACTCGTCCGGGACTAGGACCAATGAGCAGTTCTTC
CASSYSSGTRTNEQFF
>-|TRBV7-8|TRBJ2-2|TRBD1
TGTGCCAGCAGCTTGGGACAGCACACCGGGGAGCTGTTTTTT
CASSLGQHTGELFF
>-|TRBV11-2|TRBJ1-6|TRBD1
TGTGTCAGCAGCTCCCAGGGGGCAGGGGTATTTAATTCACCCCTCCACTTT
CVSSSQGAGVFNSPLHF
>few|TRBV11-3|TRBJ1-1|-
TGTGCCAGCAGCCCGGGGGGGAACACTGAAGCTTTCTTT
CASSPGGNTEAFF
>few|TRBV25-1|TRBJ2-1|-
TGTGCCAGCAGTGACCTAGATCCCAATGAGCAGTTCTTC
CASSDLDPNEQFF
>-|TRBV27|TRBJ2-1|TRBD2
TGTGCCAGCAGCCCTAGCGGGAGAGGCGTTCGTCTGAATGAGCAGTTCTTC
CASSPSGRGVRLNEQFF
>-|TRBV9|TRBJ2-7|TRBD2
TGTGCCAGCAGCGTAGAGGACTTTAGCGGGGGGCCTAACTACGAGCAGTACTTC
CASSVEDFSGGPNYEQYF
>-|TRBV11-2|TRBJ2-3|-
TGTGCCAGCAGCTTAGAGGGGAGAGTCGGTACTTTCACAGATACGCAGTATTTT
CASSLEGRVGTFTDTQYF
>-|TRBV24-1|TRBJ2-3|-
TGTGCCACCAGTGACCAGGTCGATACGCAGTATTTT
CATSDQVDTQYF
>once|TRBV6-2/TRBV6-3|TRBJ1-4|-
TGTGCCAGCAGTTACCCCGGGACTCTAAACGAAAAACTGTTTTTT
CASSYPGTLNEKLFF
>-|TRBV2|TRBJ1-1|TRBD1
TGTGCCAGCAGTGAATGGGACAGGGGACGGACTGAAGCTTTCTTT
CASSEWDRGRTEAFF
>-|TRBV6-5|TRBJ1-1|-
TGTGCCAGCACCCCTCACTCGGGGGGGAACACTGAAGCTTTCTTT
CASTPHSGGNTEAFF
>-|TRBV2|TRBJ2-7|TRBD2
TGTGCCAGCAGTGGGACTAGCGGGAGCAAATACGAGCAGTACTTC
CASSGTSGSKYEQYF
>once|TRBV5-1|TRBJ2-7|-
TGCGCCAGCAGCTACGGCGGGCGGGTAGGGTCCTACGAGCAGTACTTC
CASSYGGRVGSYEQYF
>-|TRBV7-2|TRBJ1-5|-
TGTGCCAGCAGCTTAGCGATAAAGGTAGGAGGGTGGCGGGGGAATCAGCCCCAGCATTTT
CASSLAIKVGGWRGNQPQHF
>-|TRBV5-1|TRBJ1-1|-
TGCGCCAGCAGCTTGGCGTCAGGGGCTGTTGAAGCTTTCTTT
CASSLASGAVEAFF
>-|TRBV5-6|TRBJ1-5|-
TGTGCCAGCAGTCCGCACAGGGATCAGCCCCAGCATTTT
CASSPHRDQPQHF
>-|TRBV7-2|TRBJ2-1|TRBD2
TGTGCCAGCAGCTTAGCAGCTAGCGGGGGGAATTACAATGAGCAGTTCTTC
CASSLAASGGNYNEQFF
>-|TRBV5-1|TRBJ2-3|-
TGCGCCAGCAGCTTGGCTACCTCCGGCGGGGCAGATACGCAGTATTTT
CASSLATSGGADTQYF
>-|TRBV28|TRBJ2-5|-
TGTGCCAGCAGTTTAAACGCGGGAGAGACCCAGTACTTC
CASSLNAGETQYF
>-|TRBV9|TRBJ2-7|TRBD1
TGTGCCAGTTCTGTTGGGACAGGTTGGAGCGAGCAGTACTTC
CASSVGTGWSEQYF
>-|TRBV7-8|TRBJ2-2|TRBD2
TGTGCCAGCAGCTTAATATACACTAGCGGGAGGGGCACCGGGGAGCTGTTTTTT
CASSLIYTSGRGTGELFF
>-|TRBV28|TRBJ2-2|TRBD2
TGTGCCAGCATAAAGCGGGAGGGCCGTGACACCGGGGAGCTGTTTTTT
CASIKREGRDTGELFF
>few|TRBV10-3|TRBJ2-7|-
TGTGCCATCAGTTATGGGACTTCCTACGAGCAGTACTTC
CAISYGTSYEQYF
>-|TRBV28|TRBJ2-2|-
TGTGCCAGCTATAAATCACAGGGAAACACCGGGGAGCTGTTTTTT
CASYKSQGNTGELFF
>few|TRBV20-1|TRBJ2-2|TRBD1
TGCAGTGCTAGCAGGGGGGGGGAGCTGTTTTTT
CSASRGGELFF
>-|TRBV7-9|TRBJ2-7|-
TGTGCCAGCAGCCCCCGGGGGTCGTTCGCAGAGCAGTACTTC
CASSPRGSFAEQYF
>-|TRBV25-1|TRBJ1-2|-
TGTGCCAGCAGTGAATCGGGGGAGACGTACTATGGCTACACCTTC
CASSESGETYYGYTF
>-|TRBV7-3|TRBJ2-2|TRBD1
TGTGCCAGCACCCAACAGGGGGCGAACACCGGGGAGCTGTTTTTT
CASTQQGANTGELFF
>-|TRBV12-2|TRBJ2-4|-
TGTGCAAGTCGCTTAGGCGGGCTTATCGGGACAATTAACATTCAGTACTTC
CASRLGGLIGTINIQYF
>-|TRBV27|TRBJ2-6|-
TGTGCCAGCAGCCGGGGACTGCTAGACTCTGGGGCCAACGTCCTGACTTTC
CASSRGLLDSGANVLTF
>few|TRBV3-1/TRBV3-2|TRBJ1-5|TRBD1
TGTGCCAGCAGCCAAGTAGGGGGCTGGGATCAGCCCCAGCATTTT
CASSQVGGWDQPQHF
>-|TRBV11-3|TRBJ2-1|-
TGTGCCAGCAGCTTCTACCTCTTC
CASSFYLF